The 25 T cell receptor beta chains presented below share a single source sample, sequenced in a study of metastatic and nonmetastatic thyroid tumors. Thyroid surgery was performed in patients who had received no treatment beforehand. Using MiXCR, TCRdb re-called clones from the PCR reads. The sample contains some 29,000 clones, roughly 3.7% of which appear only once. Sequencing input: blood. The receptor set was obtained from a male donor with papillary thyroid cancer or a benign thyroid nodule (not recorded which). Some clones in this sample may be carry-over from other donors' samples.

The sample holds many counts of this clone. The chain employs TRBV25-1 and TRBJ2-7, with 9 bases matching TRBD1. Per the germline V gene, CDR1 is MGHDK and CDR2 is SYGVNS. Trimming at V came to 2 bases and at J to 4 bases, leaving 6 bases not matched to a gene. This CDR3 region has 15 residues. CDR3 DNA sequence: TGTGCCAGCAGTGAACTCCACAGGGGGCAATACGAGCAGTACTTC. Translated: CASSELHRGQYEQYF.

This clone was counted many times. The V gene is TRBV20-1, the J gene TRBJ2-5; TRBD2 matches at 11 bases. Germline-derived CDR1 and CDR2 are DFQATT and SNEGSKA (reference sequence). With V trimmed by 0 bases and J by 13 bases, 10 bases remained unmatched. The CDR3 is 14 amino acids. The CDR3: CSARDPASGGIRYF. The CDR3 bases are TGCAGTGCTAGAGATCCCGCTAGCGGGGGGATTCGGTACTTC.

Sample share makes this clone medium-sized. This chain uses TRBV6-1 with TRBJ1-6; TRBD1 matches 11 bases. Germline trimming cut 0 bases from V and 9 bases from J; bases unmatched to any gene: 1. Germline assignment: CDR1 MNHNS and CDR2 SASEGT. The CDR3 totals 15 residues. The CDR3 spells CASSEAGTGGSPLHF. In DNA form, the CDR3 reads TGTGCCAGCAGTGAAGCAGGGACAGGGGGTTCACCCCTCCACTTT.

The CDR3 nucleotides read TGTGCCAGCAGTACAACAGGGGGGAGATACGAGCAGTACTTC. Translating gives CASSTTGGRYEQYF. The J gene is TRBJ2-7, the V gene TRBV28; 8 bases fit TRBD1. Germline-derived CDR1 and CDR2 are MDHEN and SYDVKM. The ends lost 5 bases at V and 4 bases at J; junction bases unmatched: 7. The CDR3 covers 14 residues.

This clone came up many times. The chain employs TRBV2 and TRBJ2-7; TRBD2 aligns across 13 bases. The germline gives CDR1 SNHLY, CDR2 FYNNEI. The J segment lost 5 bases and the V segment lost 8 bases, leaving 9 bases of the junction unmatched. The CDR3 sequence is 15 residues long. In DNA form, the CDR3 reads TGTGCCAGCCGGCGGACTAGCGGGAGTTACGACGAGCAGTACTTC. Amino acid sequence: CASRRTSGSYDEQYF.

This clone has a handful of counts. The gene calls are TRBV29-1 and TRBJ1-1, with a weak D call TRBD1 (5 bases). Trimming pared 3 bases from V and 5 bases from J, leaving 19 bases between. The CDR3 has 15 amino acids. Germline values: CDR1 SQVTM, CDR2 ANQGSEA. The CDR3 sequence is CSVDGAPGSRTEAFF. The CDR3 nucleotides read TGCAGCGTTGACGGGGCTCCGGGGTCGCGGACTGAAGCTTTCTTT. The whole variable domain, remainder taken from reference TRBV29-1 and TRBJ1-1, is SAVISQKPSRDICQRGTSLTIQCQVDSQVTMMFWYRQQPGQSLTLIATANQGSEATYESGFVIDKFPISRPNLTFSTLTVSNMSPEDSSIYLCSVDGAPGSRTEAFFGQGTRLTVV.

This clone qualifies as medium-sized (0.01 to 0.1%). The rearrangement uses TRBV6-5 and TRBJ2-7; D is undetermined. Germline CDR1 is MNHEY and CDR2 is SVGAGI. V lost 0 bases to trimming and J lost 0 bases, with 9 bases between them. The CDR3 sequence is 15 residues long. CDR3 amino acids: CASSYSADSSYEQYF. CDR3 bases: TGTGCCAGCAGTTACTCGGCAGATAGCTCCTACGAGCAGTACTTC.

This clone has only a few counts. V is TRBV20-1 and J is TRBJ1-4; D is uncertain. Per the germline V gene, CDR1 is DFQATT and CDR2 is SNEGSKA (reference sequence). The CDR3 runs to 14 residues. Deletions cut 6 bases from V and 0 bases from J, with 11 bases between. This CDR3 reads CSAAEVATNEKLFF. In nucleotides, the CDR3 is TGCAGTGCGGCAGAAGTTGCAACTAATGAAAAACTGTTTTTT.

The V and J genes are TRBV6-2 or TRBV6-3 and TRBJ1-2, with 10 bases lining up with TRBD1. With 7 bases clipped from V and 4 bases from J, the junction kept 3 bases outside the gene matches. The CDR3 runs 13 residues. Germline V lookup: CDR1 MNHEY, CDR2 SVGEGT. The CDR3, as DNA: TGTGCCAGCAATGACAGGGGGCCCTATGGCTACACCTTC. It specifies CASNDRGPYGYTF.

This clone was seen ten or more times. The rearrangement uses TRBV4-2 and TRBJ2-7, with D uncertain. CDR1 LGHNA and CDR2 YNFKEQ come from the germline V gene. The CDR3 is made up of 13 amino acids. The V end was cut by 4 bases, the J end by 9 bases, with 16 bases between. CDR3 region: CASSPSGAPVQYF. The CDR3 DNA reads TGTGCCAGCAGCCCGTCCGGTGCTCCGGTGCAGTACTTC.

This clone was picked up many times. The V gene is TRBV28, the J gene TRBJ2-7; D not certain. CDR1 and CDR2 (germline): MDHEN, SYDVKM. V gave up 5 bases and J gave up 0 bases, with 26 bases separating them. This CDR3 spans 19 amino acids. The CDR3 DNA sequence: TGTGCCAGCAGTATCCCCTCGGGCCTTTTTTCACAAAGCTCCTACGAGCAGTACTTC. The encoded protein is CASSIPSGLFSQSSYEQYF.

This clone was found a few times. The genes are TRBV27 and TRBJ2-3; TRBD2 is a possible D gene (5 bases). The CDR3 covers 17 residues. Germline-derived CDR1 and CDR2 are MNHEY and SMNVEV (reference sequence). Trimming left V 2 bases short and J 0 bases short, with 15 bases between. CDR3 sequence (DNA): TGTGCCAGCAGTTTAGGTTGGGCTAGCCGTAGCACAGATACGCAGTATTTT. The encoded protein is CASSLGWASRSTDTQYF.

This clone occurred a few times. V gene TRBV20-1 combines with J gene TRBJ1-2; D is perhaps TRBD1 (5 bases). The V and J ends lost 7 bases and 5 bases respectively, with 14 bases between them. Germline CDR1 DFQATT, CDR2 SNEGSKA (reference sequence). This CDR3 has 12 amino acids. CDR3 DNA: TGCAGTGGTACCGGGACGGATTATGGCTACACCTTC. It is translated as CSGTGTDYGYTF.

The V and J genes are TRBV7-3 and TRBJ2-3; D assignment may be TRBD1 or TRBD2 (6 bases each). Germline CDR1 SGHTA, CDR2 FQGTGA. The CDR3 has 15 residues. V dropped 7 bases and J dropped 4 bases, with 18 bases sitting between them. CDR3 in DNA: TGTGCCAGCAACTTGAGAGGGGGGCTGGCAGATACGCAGTATTTT. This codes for CASNLRGGLADTQYF.

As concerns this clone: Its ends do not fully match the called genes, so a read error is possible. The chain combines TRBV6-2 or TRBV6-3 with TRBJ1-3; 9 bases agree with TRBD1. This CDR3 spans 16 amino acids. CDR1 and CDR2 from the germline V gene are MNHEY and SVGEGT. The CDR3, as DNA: TGTGCCAGCAGCAAGGGGACAGGGTTGTTTGGAAACACCTTATATTTT. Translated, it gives CASSKGTGLFGNTLYF.

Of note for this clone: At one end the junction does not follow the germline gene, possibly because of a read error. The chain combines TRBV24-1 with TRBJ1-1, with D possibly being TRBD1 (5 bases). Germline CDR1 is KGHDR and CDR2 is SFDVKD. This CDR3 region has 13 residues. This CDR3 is CATTDTQGTGALF. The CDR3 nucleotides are TGTGCCACCACGGACACCCAAGGGACTGGAGCTTTATTT.

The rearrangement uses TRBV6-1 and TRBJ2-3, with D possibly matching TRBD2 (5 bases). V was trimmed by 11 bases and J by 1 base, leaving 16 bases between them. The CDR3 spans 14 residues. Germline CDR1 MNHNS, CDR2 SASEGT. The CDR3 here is CASEGIRGTDTQYF. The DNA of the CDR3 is TGTGCCTCCGAGGGAATTCGGGGCACAGATACGCAGTATTTT.

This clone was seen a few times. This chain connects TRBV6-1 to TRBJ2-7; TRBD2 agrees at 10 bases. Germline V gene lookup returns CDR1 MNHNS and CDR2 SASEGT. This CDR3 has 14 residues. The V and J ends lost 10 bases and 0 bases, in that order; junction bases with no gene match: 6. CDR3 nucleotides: TGTGCCAACAGCCTAGCGGGAGACTCCTACGAGCAGTACTTC. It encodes CANSLAGDSYEQYF.

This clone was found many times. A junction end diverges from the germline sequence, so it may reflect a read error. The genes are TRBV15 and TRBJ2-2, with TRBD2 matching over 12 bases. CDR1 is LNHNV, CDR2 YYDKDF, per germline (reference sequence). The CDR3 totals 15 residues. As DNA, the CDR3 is TGTGCCACCAGAAGAGGACTAGCGGGGATCGGGGAGCTGTTTTTT. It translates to CATRRGLAGIGELFF.

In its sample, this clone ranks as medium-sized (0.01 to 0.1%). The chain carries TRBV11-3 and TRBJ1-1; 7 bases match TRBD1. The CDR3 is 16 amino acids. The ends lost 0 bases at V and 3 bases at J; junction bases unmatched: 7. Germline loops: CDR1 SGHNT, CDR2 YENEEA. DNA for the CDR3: TGTGCCAGCAGCTTAGATGGGAGACAGGGTGACACTGAAGCTTTCTTT. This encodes CASSLDGRQGDTEAFF.

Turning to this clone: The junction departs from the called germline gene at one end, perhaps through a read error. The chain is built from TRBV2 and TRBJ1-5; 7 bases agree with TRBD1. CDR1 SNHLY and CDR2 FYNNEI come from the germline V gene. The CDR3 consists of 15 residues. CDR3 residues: CASGAATGINQTQHF. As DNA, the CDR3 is TGTGCCAGCGGAGCCGCGACAGGGATCAATCAGACCCAGCATTTT.

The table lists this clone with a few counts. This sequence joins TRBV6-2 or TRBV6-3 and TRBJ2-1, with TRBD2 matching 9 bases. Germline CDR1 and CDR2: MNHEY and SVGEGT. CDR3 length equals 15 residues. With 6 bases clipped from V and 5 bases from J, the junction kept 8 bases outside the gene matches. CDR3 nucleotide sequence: TGTGCCAGCAGCTTTAGCGGGGGAGCCAACAATGAGCAGTTCTTC. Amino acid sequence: CASSFSGGANNEQFF.

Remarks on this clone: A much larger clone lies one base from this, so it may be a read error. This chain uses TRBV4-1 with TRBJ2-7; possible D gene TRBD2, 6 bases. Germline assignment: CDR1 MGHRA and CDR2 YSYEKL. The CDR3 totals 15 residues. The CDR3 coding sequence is TGCGCCAGCGGCCAAGATCGCGGGACGGTCTACGAGCAGTACTTC. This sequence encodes CASGQDRGTVYEQYF.

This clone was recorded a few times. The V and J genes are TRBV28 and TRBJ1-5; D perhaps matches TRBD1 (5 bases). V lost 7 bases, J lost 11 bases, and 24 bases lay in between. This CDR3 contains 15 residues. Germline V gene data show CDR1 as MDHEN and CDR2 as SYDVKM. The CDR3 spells CASTIRRGVRQTQHF. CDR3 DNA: TGTGCCAGCACTATAAGAAGGGGCGTGAGACAGACCCAGCATTTT.

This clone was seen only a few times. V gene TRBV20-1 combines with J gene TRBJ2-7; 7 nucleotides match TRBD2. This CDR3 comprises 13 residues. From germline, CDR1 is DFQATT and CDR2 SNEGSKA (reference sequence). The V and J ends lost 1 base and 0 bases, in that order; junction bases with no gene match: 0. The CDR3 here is CSARVAGSYEQYF. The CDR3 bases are TGCAGTGCTAGAGTAGCGGGCTCCTACGAGCAGTACTTC.